This TCR beta chain was sequenced in a study of early T cells in non-severe SARS-CoV-2 infection. Study background: The input, bulk RNA from unsorted whole blood, was sequenced, and chains were unpaired.

Germline trimming cut 4 bases from V and 6 bases from J; bases unmatched to any gene: 4. CDR3 length: 14 residues. The V gene's germline CDR1 is SGHKS and CDR2 YYEKEE (reference sequence). One entry per CDR3 protein, called by TCRdb with MiXCR from the 5' RACE reads. Of about 35,000 distinct CDR3 sequences listed, about 5.3% are singletons. The starting material was whole blood, obtained at baseline. This receptor was taken from an adult who was a healthcare worker with PCR-confirmed SARS-CoV-2 infection or an uninfected control (not recorded which). This rearrangement joins TRBV5-5 to TRBJ2-2; TRBD2 matches 9 bases. CDR3 DNA: TGTGCCAGCAGCGTTAGCGGGAGTTCCGGGGAGCTGTTTTTT. Amino acids: CASSVSGSSGELFF.